This passage covers 32 T cell receptor beta chains from one sample sequenced in a study of T cells in narcolepsy. The method was immunoSEQ multiplex PCR; TCRdb's version includes in-frame clones alone and lacks a portion of them. Of about 27,000 clones in the sample, more than 75% were seen once. The sequencing input was CD45RA- memory CD4+ T cells from PBMCs. The receptors were gathered from a human donor with narcolepsy.

The chain couples TRBV15 to TRBJ1-5; perhaps TRBD1 as D (6 bases). The germline CDR1 and CDR2 sequences are LNHNV and YYDKDF (reference sequence). V was clipped by 1 base and J by 0 bases, with 10 bases between them. The CDR3 covers 16 residues. The CDR3, as DNA: TGTGCCACCAGCAGAGGAGGAGGGGGTAGCAATCAGCCCCAGCATTTT. Encoded protein: CATSRGGGGSNQPQHF.

This clone was seen only a few times. This chain connects TRBV14 to TRBJ1-6, with D perhaps TRBD1 (5 bases). Germline values: CDR1 SGHDN, CDR2 FVKESK. The CDR3 length is 14 residues. V was clipped by 6 bases and J by 6 bases, with 12 bases between them. The CDR3 DNA is TGTGCCAGCAGTCAGGGTGGGCCTAATTCACCCCTCCACTTT. Amino acid sequence: CASSQGGPNSPLHF.

This clone was detected only a few times. The rearrangement uses TRBV25-1 and TRBJ2-3, with TRBD1 matching over 8 bases. The germline V gene encodes CDR1 MGHDK and CDR2 SYGVNS. The junction had 5 bases not matched to a gene; V was cut back by 2 bases and J by 1 base. The CDR3 spans 16 residues. CDR3 region: CASSELTGVGTDTQYF. CDR3 DNA sequence: TGTGCCAGCAGTGAACTGACAGGGGTGGGCACAGATACGCAGTATTTT.

The chain combines TRBV2 with TRBJ2-5; 12 positions agree with TRBD2. Germline CDR1 and CDR2: SNHLY and FYNNEI. The V and J ends lost 0 bases and 9 bases, in that order; junction bases with no gene match: 8. The length of the CDR3 is 16 residues. CDR3 in DNA: TGTGCCAGCAGTGAAGCGAGGACTAGCGGGGTCCGGGCCCAGTACTTC. This sequence encodes CASSEARTSGVRAQYF. Using reference TRBV2 and TRBJ2-5 for the parts outside the CDR3, the full variable domain is EPEVTQTPSHQVTQMGQEVILRCVPISNHLYFYWYRQILGQKVEFLVSFYNNEISEKSEIFDDQFSVERPDGSNFTLKIRSTKLEDSAMYFCASSEARTSGVRAQYFGPGTRLLVL.

This clone was seen a single time. The chain combines TRBV27 with TRBJ1-1; a possible D gene is TRBD1 (5 bases). V gave up 5 bases and J gave up 0 bases, with 16 bases separating them. CDR1 and CDR2 from the germline V gene are MNHEY and SMNVEV (reference sequence). This CDR3 is built from 16 residues. The CDR3 sequence: CASSLGTGGMNTEAFF. In DNA form, the CDR3 reads TGTGCCAGCAGTCTCGGGACCGGCGGAATGAACACTGAAGCTTTCTTT.

This clone came up a few times. The chain joins TRBV5-8 to TRBJ1-6, with D unresolved. Per germline, CDR1 SGHTS and CDR2 YDEGEE. This CDR3 comprises 11 residues. The V gene lost 6 bases and the J gene lost 9 bases, with 7 bases spanning the gap. CDR3 protein: CASKPTSPLHF. Here the CDR3 DNA reads TGTGCCAGCAAACCCACTTCACCCCTCCACTTT.

This rearrangement joins TRBV5-4 to TRBJ2-2; 14 bases are shared with TRBD2. CDR3 length: 17 amino acids. Germline V lookup: CDR1 SGHNT, CDR2 YYREEE (reference sequence). The junction had 5 bases not matched to a gene; V was cut back by 6 bases and J by 1 base. The CDR3 DNA sequence: TGTGCCAGCACAGGACTAGCGGGGGGCGAGAACACCGGGGAGCTGTTTTTT. This translates into CASTGLAGGENTGELFF.

The rearrangement uses TRBV27 and TRBJ2-1, with 15 bases lining up with TRBD2. The CDR3 runs to 17 residues. Germline CDR1 reads MNHEY; CDR2 reads SMNVEV (reference sequence). V was pared by 3 bases and J by 3 bases, with 3 bases of the junction left unmatched. CDR3 DNA: TGTGCCAGCAGTTTTCTGGGACTAGCGGGGGGCTACAATGAGCAGTTCTTC. Its translation is CASSFLGLAGGYNEQFF.

The J gene is TRBJ1-2, the V gene TRBV6-5; D ambiguous. CDR1 is MNHEY and CDR2 is SVGAGI in the germline V gene. V lost 5 bases and J lost 8, with 15 bases in between. This CDR3 is built from 13 residues. The chain's CDR3 is CASSANGEWGYTF. CDR3 DNA sequence: TGTGCCAGCAGTGCTAATGGGGAGTGGGGCTACACCTTC.

In DNA form, the CDR3 reads TGTGCCAGCAGCCCACCGATTAGACTAGCGGGGGGGCATGAGACCCAGTACTTC. This gives the protein CASSPPIRLAGGHETQYF. This chain joins TRBV7-8 and TRBJ2-5; 14 positions agree with TRBD2. The germline V gene has CDR1 SGHVS and CDR2 FQNEAQ. The CDR3 runs to 18 residues. V shed 5 bases, J shed 5 bases, and the junction held 13 bases outside the gene matches. Drawing the rest from reference TRBV7-8 and TRBJ2-5, the complete variable domain is GAGVSQSPRYKVAKRGQDVALRCDPISGHVSLFWYQQALGQGPEFLTYFQNEAQLDKSGLPSDRFFAERPEGSVSTLKIQRTQQEDSAVYLCASSPPIRLAGGHETQYFGPGTRLLVL.

The chain carries TRBV11-1 and TRBJ2-1; D is undetermined. The CDR3 is 14 residues long. V lost 6 bases and J 5 bases, leaving 14 bases between the germline ends. Germline V gene lookup returns CDR1 SGHAT and CDR2 FQDESV (reference sequence). The CDR3 reads CASRQGPENNEQFF. Here the CDR3 DNA reads TGTGCCAGCAGACAAGGACCGGAGAACAATGAGCAGTTCTTC.

The chain is built from TRBV2 and TRBJ1-2; 9 bases line up with TRBD1. The CDR3 sequence is 14 residues long. The germline CDR1 and CDR2 sequences are SNHLY and FYNNEI. Unmatched junction bases numbered 10, after V lost 7 bases and J lost 7 bases. The CDR3 spells CASIPQGARGGYTF. CDR3 DNA sequence: TGTGCCAGCATACCACAGGGGGCGCGGGGTGGCTACACCTTC. The whole variable domain, filled in from reference TRBV2 and TRBJ1-2, reads EPEVTQTPSHQVTQMGQEVILRCVPISNHLYFYWYRQILGQKVEFLVSFYNNEISEKSEIFDDQFSVERPDGSNFTLKIRSTKLEDSAMYFCASIPQGARGGYTFGSGTRLTVV.

The chain recombines TRBV5-1 with TRBJ2-3; D might be TRBD2 (7 bases). Germline V CDR1 and CDR2: SGHRS, YFSETQ. This CDR3 region has 14 residues. The germline V and J ends were trimmed by 5 bases and 4 bases, with 14 bases remaining between them. The CDR3 protein is CASRDGGAADTQYF. Written as DNA, the CDR3 is TGCGCCAGCAGAGATGGGGGGGCCGCAGATACGCAGTATTTT.

The chain combines TRBV6-1 with TRBJ1-1; D uncertain. The germline V gene has CDR1 MNHNS and CDR2 SASEGT. This CDR3 spans 13 amino acids. The germline V and J ends were trimmed by 1 base and 4 bases, with 7 bases remaining between them. The CDR3 sequence is CASSEGNGTEAFF. CDR3 in DNA: TGTGCCAGCAGTGAAGGAAACGGCACTGAAGCTTTCTTT.

About this clone itself: The sample holds other DNA sequences that translate to the same CDR3. The chain uses TRBV7-2 and TRBJ2-3; a weak D match, TRBD2 (6 bases). The CDR3 is 15 residues long. Germline V gene lookup returns CDR1 SGHTA and CDR2 FQGNSA. V was cut by 1 base and J by 1 base, with 9 bases left in between. In DNA, the CDR3 is TGTGCCAGCAGCTTAGTCTCTAGCGGCACAGATACGCAGTATTTT. This encodes CASSLVSSGTDTQYF.

The V call is TRBV15, the J call TRBJ2-3, with no clear D. This CDR3 comprises 13 residues. V dropped 8 bases and J dropped 2 bases, with 11 bases sitting between them. CDR1 and CDR2 (germline): LNHNV, YYDKDF (reference sequence). CDR3 coding DNA: TGTGCCACCGAAGACTCCGTCACAGATACGCAGTATTTT. Its protein is CATEDSVTDTQYF.

This rearrangement joins TRBV7-2 to TRBJ1-2; TRBD1 matches 9 bases. CDR1 is SGHTA, CDR2 FQGNSA, per germline. Trimming cost V 4 bases and J 7 bases; bases outside gene matches: 16. This CDR3 spans 17 amino acids. The DNA for the CDR3 is TGTGCCAGCAGCTCCGAGCGGGCGGGACAGGGTGTCCGTGGCTACACCTTC. Amino acid sequence: CASSSERAGQGVRGYTF.

The rearrangement uses TRBV5-1 and TRBJ2-1; 9 bases fit TRBD1. The junction had 7 bases not matched to a gene; V was cut back by 4 bases and J by 5 bases. This CDR3 has 15 residues. Germline CDR1 is SGHRS and CDR2 is YFSETQ. CDR3 sequence: CASSPGQGINNEQFF. The CDR3 region has the DNA TGCGCCAGCAGCCCGGGACAGGGAATAAACAATGAGCAGTTCTTC.

The chain combines TRBV2 with TRBJ1-1; D is unclear. The germline V gene has CDR1 SNHLY and CDR2 FYNNEI. The CDR3 length is 13 residues. With 3 bases removed from V and 2 bases from J, the gap between germline ends came to 7 bases. DNA for the CDR3: TGTGCCAGCAGTGACAGCCATAACACTGAAGCTTTCTTT. Amino acid sequence: CASSDSHNTEAFF.

This clone occurred a few times. The chain uses TRBV6-5 and TRBJ1-2, with a tentative D call TRBD1 (5 bases). The CDR3 sequence is 15 residues long. V was cut by 0 bases and J by 8 bases, with 16 bases left in between. Germline CDR1 MNHEY, CDR2 SVGAGI. Here the CDR3 reads CASSYSSPGSGGYTF. DNA of the CDR3: TGTGCCAGCAGTTACTCGTCCCCAGGGTCGGGGGGCTACACCTTC.

V usage is TRBV6-5 and J usage is TRBJ2-2; D not certain. This CDR3 is built from 13 residues. Germline-derived CDR1 and CDR2 are MNHEY and SVGAGI. V lost 4 bases and J 7 bases, leaving 10 bases between the germline ends. In DNA, the CDR3 is TGTGCCAGCAGTTCCTCACTGGGCGGGGAGCTGTTTTTT. This gives the protein CASSSSLGGELFF.

This chain connects TRBV6-6 to TRBJ2-1; 14 bases fit TRBD2. Per germline, CDR1 MNHNY and CDR2 SVGAGI (reference sequence). There are 15 residues in the CDR3. V was clipped by 6 bases and J by 5 bases; unmatched bases: 3. In nucleotides, the CDR3 is TGTGCCAGCAGGACGGGACTAGCGGGGGACAATGAGCAGTTCTTC. It yields the protein CASRTGLAGDNEQFF.

V gene TRBV12-5 combines with J gene TRBJ2-7; 13 nucleotides line up with TRBD2. Germline V CDR1 and CDR2: LGHNT, FRNRAP. V shed 2 bases and J 2 bases; nucleotides not matched to a gene: 3. The CDR3 loop spans 16 amino acids. The CDR3 region is CASGLRTSGGTYEQYF. Written as DNA, the CDR3 is TGTGCTAGTGGTTTGAGGACTAGCGGGGGCACCTACGAGCAGTACTTC.

The rearrangement uses TRBV6-1 and TRBJ2-6; 7 nucleotides agree with TRBD1. With V trimmed by 3 bases and J by 7 bases, 6 bases remained unmatched. CDR3 length: 15 residues. Per the germline V gene, CDR1 is MNHNS and CDR2 is SASEGT. CDR3 protein: CASSDQQGKANVLTF. The CDR3 coding sequence is TGTGCCAGCAGTGACCAACAGGGGAAAGCCAACGTCCTGACTTTC.

This chain uses TRBV7-7 with TRBJ2-1; 7 positions agree with TRBD2. With V trimmed by 1 base and J by 1 base, 10 bases remained unmatched. Germline V gene lookup returns CDR1 SSHAT and CDR2 FNYEAQ (reference sequence). This CDR3 has 18 residues. CDR3 residues: CASSLEFGGISSYNEQFF. Here the CDR3 DNA reads TGTGCCAGCAGCTTAGAGTTCGGGGGGATTTCTTCCTACAATGAGCAGTTCTTC. The complete variable domain, with remaining parts taken from reference TRBV7-7 and TRBJ2-1, reads GAGVSQSPRYKVTKRGQDVTLRCDPISSHATLYWYQQALGQGPEFLTYFNYEAQPDKSGLPSDRFSAERPEGSISTLTIQRTEQRDSAMYRCASSLEFGGISSYNEQFFGPGTRLTVL.

The chain is built from TRBV27 and TRBJ2-5; D might be TRBD1 or TRBD2, each matching 5 bases. The germline gives CDR1 MNHEY, CDR2 SMNVEV (reference sequence). The CDR3 spans 15 residues. V dropped 2 bases and J dropped 3 bases, with 13 bases sitting between them. DNA for the CDR3: TGTGCCAGCAGTTTAGTGCCGGGGCGTAAAGAGACCCAGTACTTC. This codes for CASSLVPGRKETQYF.

The table lists this clone with a few counts. The V and J genes are TRBV5-1 and TRBJ1-3; D gene uncertain. Between the trimmed V and J ends, which lost 0 bases and 4 bases, there was a span of 11 bases. The CDR3 contains 15 residues. Germline V gene sequence: CDR1 SGHRS, CDR2 YFSETQ. The DNA for the CDR3 is TGCGCCAGCAGCTTGGAGGGAGATGGGGGAAACACCATATATTTT. Amino acid sequence: CASSLEGDGGNTIYF.

This chain links TRBV6-1 with TRBJ2-7; D may be TRBD2 (6 bases). The CDR3 length is 15 residues. The V end was cut by 0 bases, the J end by 5 bases, with 14 bases between. Germline V gives CDR1 MNHNS, CDR2 SASEGT. The CDR3 DNA reads as TGTGCCAGCAGTGAAGCCCCCGGGCGGGGCCACGAGCAGTACTTC. Translating gives CASSEAPGRGHEQYF.

About this clone: Mismatch with germline at one junction end may stem from a read error. The chain employs TRBV11-2 and TRBJ2-1, with 8 bases matching TRBD2. The germline V gene has CDR1 SGHAT and CDR2 FQNNGV. The CDR3 loop spans 13 amino acids. The CDR3 DNA reads as TGTGCCAACAGCCAGGGCGGGGGGACTTCGCAGTTCTTC. Its translation is CANSQGGGTSQFF.

The gene calls are TRBV5-1 and TRBJ1-3; 7 nucleotides align to TRBD1. Trimming at V came to 2 bases and at J to 2 bases, leaving 10 bases not matched to a gene. The CDR3 totals 17 residues. Germline CDR1 SGHRS, CDR2 YFSETQ. CDR3 sequence: CASSLKQGRETGNTIYF. The CDR3 DNA reads as TGCGCCAGCAGCTTAAAACAGGGGAGGGAGACTGGAAACACCATATATTTT. Using reference TRBV5-1 and TRBJ1-3 for the parts outside the CDR3, the full variable domain is KAGVTQTPRYLIKTRGQQVTLSCSPISGHRSVSWYQQTPGQGLQFLFEYFSETQRNKGNFPGRFSGRQFSNSRSEMNVSTLELGDSALYLCASSLKQGRETGNTIYFGEGSWLTVV.

The rearrangement uses TRBV29-1 and TRBJ2-7; possible D gene TRBD1, 6 bases. Germline V gene sequence: CDR1 SQVTM, CDR2 ANQGSEA. Trimming took 2 bases from V and 5 from J, leaving 10 bases between them. The CDR3 runs to 12 residues. The CDR3 nucleotides read TGCAGCGTTGAAAAGGGGGTCCACGAGCAGTACTTC. This gives the protein CSVEKGVHEQYF.

The chain links TRBV5-4 to TRBJ1-2; D might be TRBD1 (5 bases). Germline-derived CDR1 and CDR2 are SGHNT and YYREEE (reference sequence). V was clipped by 1 base and J by 2 bases, with 9 bases between them. CDR3 size: 14 residues. The chain's CDR3 is CASSLFQGNYGYTF. CDR3 sequence (DNA): TGTGCCAGCAGCTTGTTTCAGGGAAACTATGGCTACACCTTC.